These 32 T cell receptor beta chains came from one sample sequenced in a study of T-cell memory formation after mild COVID-19. TCRdb ran MiXCR on the 5' RACE reads and lists one entry per CDR3 protein. Of 300,000 to 350,000 distinct CDR3 sequences in the sample, roughly an eighth were seen once. Sequenced: PBMCs or a T cell subset sorted from them (not recorded which). These receptors were obtained from a man between 18 and 35 years old who had mild COVID-19 (a few samples of this study predate the infection). Cell type and time point are not known.

This clonotype was observed a handful of times. The chain combines TRBV7-9 with TRBJ2-6; TRBD1 might be the D (6 bases). The V end lost 2 bases, the J end lost 0 bases, and 17 bases lay between the germline ends. Germline-derived CDR1 and CDR2 are SEHNR and FQNEAQ (reference sequence). This CDR3 has 19 residues. CDR3 DNA: TGTGCCAGCAGCTTAAGACCCGCCGGACAGAGCTCTGGGGCCAACGTCCTGACTTTC. This encodes CASSLRPAGQSSGANVLTF. The whole variable domain, remainder taken from reference TRBV7-9 and TRBJ2-6, is DTGVSQNPRHKITKRGQNVTFRCDPISEHNRLYWYRQTLGQGPEFLTYFQNEAQLEKSRLLSDRFSAERPKGSFSTLEIQRTEQGDSAMYLCASSLRPAGQSSGANVLTFGAGSRLTVL.

The table lists this clonotype with a few counts. V is TRBV5-4 and J is TRBJ1-1; D is undetermined. Trimming left V 0 bases short and J 3 bases short, with 15 bases between. Germline V lookup: CDR1 SGHNT, CDR2 YYREEE (reference sequence). The CDR3 extends over 16 amino acids. CDR3 region: CASSLANSAIYTEAFF. The CDR3 nucleotides read TGTGCCAGCAGCTTGGCCAACTCTGCCATTTACACTGAAGCTTTCTTT.

This clonotype appeared a few times. V gene TRBV29-1 combines with J gene TRBJ2-7; perhaps D is TRBD1 or TRBD2 (5 bases each). The CDR3 runs 13 residues. Per the germline V gene, CDR1 is SQVTM and CDR2 is ANQGSEA. The V end was cut by 6 bases, the J end by 2 bases, with 14 bases between. The CDR3 loop is CSVGGGTTYEQYF. The CDR3 region has the DNA TGCAGCGTCGGTGGGGGTACCACCTACGAGCAGTACTTC.

This clonotype was counted a few times. The gene calls are TRBV12-3 or TRBV12-4 and TRBJ2-1, with 8 bases matching TRBD1. Unmatched junction bases numbered 9, after V lost 7 bases and J lost 4 bases. This CDR3 region has 15 residues. CDR3 bases: TGTGCCAGCAACCCAGGGGGCCAAGCTTACAATGAGCAGTTCTTC. It yields the protein CASNPGGQAYNEQFF.

At least ten counts were recorded for this clonotype. The chain uses TRBV6-6 and TRBJ2-3, with D possibly being TRBD2 (5 bases). The CDR3 is 14 residues long. Deletions cut 6 bases from V and 6 bases from J, with 16 bases between. Germline CDR1 reads MNHNY; CDR2 reads SVGAGI (reference sequence). The CDR3 loop is CASRLAGELDTQYF. The CDR3 DNA follows: TGTGCCAGCAGACTCGCCGGGGAGTTGGATACGCAGTATTTT.

This clonotype has ten or more counts. This chain uses TRBV4-3 with TRBJ2-6; no clear D gene. This CDR3 contains 16 residues. Germline CDR1 is LGHNA and CDR2 is YSLEER. The V gene lost 0 bases and the J gene lost 0 bases, with 6 bases spanning the gap. The CDR3 sequence: CASSQDLSSGANVLTF. The CDR3 nucleotides are TGCGCCAGCAGCCAAGATCTTAGCTCTGGGGCCAACGTCCTGACTTTC.

This clonotype has more than one count but fewer than ten. The CDR3 spells CASRDDLETQYF. The CDR3 DNA sequence: TGTGCCAGCCGCGACGATCTGGAGACCCAGTACTTC. V gene TRBV7-9 combines with J gene TRBJ2-5, with D unclear. Germline assignment: CDR1 SEHNR and CDR2 FQNEAQ (reference sequence). The CDR3 has 12 amino acids. The V end lost 8 bases, the J end lost 5 bases, and 12 bases lay between the germline ends. The full variable domain, in which reference TRBV7-9 and TRBJ2-5 provide the parts outside the CDR3, is DTGVSQNPRHKITKRGQNVTFRCDPISEHNRLYWYRQTLGQGPEFLTYFQNEAQLEKSRLLSDRFSAERPKGSFSTLEIQRTEQGDSAMYLCASRDDLETQYFGPGTRLLVL.

This clonotype was counted between two and nine times. This chain uses TRBV4-1 with TRBJ2-5, with D tentatively TRBD2 (6 bases). This CDR3 has 14 residues. Germline CDR1 MGHRA, CDR2 YSYEKL. Trimming left V 0 bases short and J 5 bases short, with 10 bases between. CDR3: CASSQDGGWETQYF. The CDR3 DNA is TGCGCCAGCAGCCAAGACGGGGGATGGGAGACCCAGTACTTC.

The chain combines TRBV7-6 with TRBJ2-1; D might be TRBD2 (6 bases). Germline values: CDR1 SGHVS, CDR2 FNYEAQ. Trimming left V 1 base short and J 6 bases short, with 13 bases between. The CDR3 length is 15 residues. CDR3 bases: TGTGCCAGCAGCTTAGGGGCTAGGGGAGGCAATGAGCAGTTCTTC. This codes for CASSLGARGGNEQFF.

This clonotype was observed a few times. This chain links TRBV20-1 with TRBJ2-7; D possibly corresponds to TRBD1 (6 bases). CDR1 and CDR2 from the germline V gene are DFQATT and SNEGSKA (reference sequence). This CDR3 has 14 amino acids. V lost 6 bases, J lost 3 bases, and 18 bases lay in between. The CDR3 coding sequence is TGCAGTGCCCTAAGGGGCAGGGGTAACTACGAGCAGTACTTC. The encoded protein is CSALRGRGNYEQYF.

The genes are TRBV29-1 and TRBJ2-2, with D perhaps matching TRBD1 (7 bases). This CDR3 has 13 amino acids. Deletions cut 7 bases from V and 4 bases from J, with 13 bases between. CDR1 is SQVTM and CDR2 is ANQGSEA in the germline V gene. The CDR3 DNA reads TGCAGCGCCGCGGGACAGAGCACCGGGGAGCTGTTTTTT. Its translation is CSAAGQSTGELFF.

V gene TRBV5-1 combines with J gene TRBJ2-3; D is perhaps TRBD1 (6 bases). V lost 6 bases and J lost 0, with 20 bases in between. This CDR3 region has 17 residues. CDR1 is SGHRS, CDR2 YFSETQ, per germline. The CDR3 region is CASTAAGVHHSTDTQYF. Here the CDR3 DNA reads TGCGCCAGCACGGCGGCAGGGGTGCACCATAGCACAGATACGCAGTATTTT.

The chain joins TRBV5-1 to TRBJ2-3; 8 bases line up with TRBD2. CDR3 length equals 18 residues. Germline CDR1 and CDR2: SGHRS and YFSETQ. V lost 2 bases, J lost 4 bases, and 15 bases stayed unmatched. In DNA, the CDR3 is TGCGCCAGCAGCTTTGCCCGTCGGGGGAGCGGGGGATCAGATACGCAGTATTTT. Amino acid sequence: CASSFARRGSGGSDTQYF.

This clonotype has just a few counts. The rearrangement uses TRBV4-3 and TRBJ2-2; tentative D call: TRBD1 (6 bases). From germline, CDR1 is LGHNA and CDR2 YSLEER. V was pared by 3 bases and J by 3 bases, with 11 bases between. The CDR3 consists of 15 residues. CDR3 sequence (DNA): TGCGCCAGCAGCCAGACCGGACAGTACACCGGGGAGCTGTTTTTT. This gives the protein CASSQTGQYTGELFF.

J is TRBJ1-6 and V is TRBV20-1; 7 bases map to TRBD1. The CDR3 is 15 residues long. Germline V lookup: CDR1 DFQATT, CDR2 SNEGSKA (reference sequence). Trimming removed 3 bases from V and 2 bases from J; junction bases left unmatched: 4. In DNA, the CDR3 is TGCAGTGCTAGGGACCAGGGGGCCTATAATTCACCCCTCCACTTT. Translating gives CSARDQGAYNSPLHF.

The V call is TRBV7-7, the J call TRBJ1-2, with TRBD1 as a possible D gene (5 bases). The CDR3 length is 14 residues. Germline values: CDR1 SSHAT, CDR2 FNYEAQ (reference sequence). The V end lost 5 bases, the J end lost 4 bases, and 14 bases lay between the germline ends. The CDR3 region is CASSPIAGTYGYTF. The CDR3 DNA is TGTGCCAGCAGCCCAATAGCAGGGACCTATGGCTACACCTTC.

The CDR3 DNA follows: TGTGCCATCAGTGAGAAAGGACCGACGGGAAGGACCCAGTACTTC. Translated: CAISEKGPTGRTQYF. The genes are TRBV10-3 and TRBJ2-5, with a weak D call TRBD2 (5 bases). The germline gives CDR1 ENHRY, CDR2 SYGVKD. V was clipped by 2 bases and J by 7 bases, with 17 bases between them. This CDR3 contains 15 residues.

This clonotype was counted many times. V and J are TRBV7-6 and TRBJ2-2, with 7 bases fitting TRBD2. CDR3 length: 17 residues. J was trimmed by 1 base and V by 3 bases; bases with no gene match: 8. Per germline, CDR1 SGHVS and CDR2 FNYEAQ. DNA of the CDR3: TGTGCCAGCAGCTTTAGAGAGGCGGGGGAGAACACCGGGGAGCTGTTTTTT. It codes for CASSFREAGENTGELFF. Combining the CDR3 with reference TRBV7-6 and TRBJ2-2 gives the whole variable domain GAGVSQSPRYKVTKRGQDVALRCDPISGHVSLYWYRQALGQGPEFLTYFNYEAQQDKSGLPNDRFSAERPEGSISTLTIQRTEQRDSAMYRCASSFREAGENTGELFFGEGSRLTVL.

This clonotype was found a few times. The rearrangement joins TRBV5-1 to TRBJ2-5; TRBD1 matches 8 bases. CDR3 length equals 16 residues. V shed 0 bases and J 4 bases; nucleotides not matched to a gene: 8. Germline V gives CDR1 SGHRS, CDR2 YFSETQ. This chain's CDR3 is CASSLALDRGGETQYF. DNA of the CDR3: TGCGCCAGCAGCTTGGCCCTCGACAGGGGAGGAGAGACCCAGTACTTC. Using reference TRBV5-1 and TRBJ2-5 for the parts outside the CDR3, the full variable domain is KAGVTQTPRYLIKTRGQQVTLSCSPISGHRSVSWYQQTPGQGLQFLFEYFSETQRNKGNFPGRFSGRQFSNSRSEMNVSTLELGDSALYLCASSLALDRGGETQYFGPGTRLLVL.

This chain connects TRBV4-2 to TRBJ1-2; D is uncertain. The V and J ends lost 0 bases and 5 bases respectively, with 10 bases between them. The CDR3 runs to 14 residues. Germline-derived CDR1 and CDR2 are LGHNA and YNFKEQ. CDR3 nucleotide sequence: TGTGCCAGCAGCCAAGAAGGAGGGATGTATGGCTACACCTTC. Translation: CASSQEGGMYGYTF.

V and J are TRBV7-9 and TRBJ1-1, with 9 bases lining up with TRBD1. CDR1 is SEHNR and CDR2 is FQNEAQ in the germline V gene (reference sequence). The CDR3 extends over 17 amino acids. The junction had 9 bases not matched to a gene; V was cut back by 1 base and J by 3 bases. CDR3 loop: CASSLEGQGSRDTEAFF. The DNA of the CDR3 is TGTGCCAGCAGCTTAGAGGGACAGGGTAGTCGGGACACTGAAGCTTTCTTT.

This clonotype was observed many times. The chain combines TRBV6-1 with TRBJ2-7; tentative D call: TRBD1 (5 bases). This CDR3 contains 14 residues. The germline CDR1 and CDR2 sequences are MNHNS and SASEGT. V shed 0 bases and J shed 6 bases, with 12 bases lying between them. The CDR3 sequence is CASSEARQGSEQYF. CDR3 sequence (DNA): TGTGCCAGCAGTGAAGCGAGGCAGGGCTCCGAGCAGTACTTC.

J is TRBJ2-5 and V is TRBV19; D is tentatively TRBD1 or TRBD2 (5 bases each). Trimming cost V 5 bases and J 7 bases, with 20 bases left between them. CDR3 length equals 15 residues. Germline V gene sequence: CDR1 LNHDA, CDR2 SQIVND (reference sequence). CDR3 region: CASSPGTGTKTTQYF. The CDR3 coding sequence is TGTGCCAGTAGTCCAGGGACGGGTACCAAGACGACCCAGTACTTC.

The rearrangement links TRBV6-1 to TRBJ2-3, with TRBD1 matching 9 bases. The V gene end was trimmed by 5 bases and the J gene end by 2 bases; junction bases not matched to a gene: 17. Germline CDR1 MNHNS, CDR2 SASEGT. The CDR3 consists of 19 residues. As DNA, the CDR3 is TGTGCCAGCAGTACTACCGGGACAGGGCTCTCGATAATCACAGATACGCAGTATTTT. Translating gives CASSTTGTGLSIITDTQYF.

The chain employs TRBV24-1 and TRBJ2-3, with TRBD1 as a possible D gene (5 bases). The germline V and J ends were trimmed by 3 bases and 2 bases, with 14 bases remaining between them. The V gene's germline CDR1 is KGHDR and CDR2 SFDVKD. The CDR3 has 16 amino acids. CDR3 sequence: CATSDPTGGVTDTQYF. CDR3 DNA sequence: TGTGCCACCAGTGATCCCACAGGTGGGGTCACAGATACGCAGTATTTT.

The V call is TRBV24-1, the J call TRBJ2-3; 11 nucleotides agree with TRBD2. This CDR3 spans 17 amino acids. J lost 1 base, V lost 6 bases, and 8 bases had no gene match. The germline V gene encodes CDR1 KGHDR and CDR2 SFDVKD. The CDR3: CATSRLAGSSGTDTQYF. The CDR3 coding sequence is TGTGCCACCAGTAGACTAGCGGGATCGTCTGGCACAGATACGCAGTATTTT.

This chain uses TRBV11-3 with TRBJ2-3; D is undetermined. The V end was cut by 0 bases, the J end by 0 bases, with 7 bases between. This CDR3 is 15 amino acids long. Germline V gives CDR1 SGHNT, CDR2 YENEEA. This chain's CDR3 is CASSLEARSTDTQYF. The CDR3, as DNA: TGTGCCAGCAGCTTAGAAGCCCGTAGCACAGATACGCAGTATTTT.

V usage is TRBV6-5 and J usage is TRBJ2-6; D is perhaps TRBD1 or TRBD2 (5 bases each). V dropped 2 bases and J dropped 4 bases, with 12 bases sitting between them. Germline values: CDR1 MNHEY, CDR2 SVGAGI. This CDR3 is built from 16 residues. CDR3 nucleotide sequence: TGTGCCAGCAGTTACGCCGGGACCCCCGGGGCCAACGTCCTGACTTTC. Protein sequence: CASSYAGTPGANVLTF.

This clonotype was counted a few times. CDR3: CASSLRASATNEKLFF. CDR3 DNA: TGCGCCAGCAGCTTGAGGGCTAGTGCAACTAATGAAAAACTGTTTTTT. This chain links TRBV5-1 with TRBJ1-4; D gene ambiguous. The CDR3 spans 16 residues. Per the germline V gene, CDR1 is SGHRS and CDR2 is YFSETQ. The V end lost 1 base, the J end lost 0 bases, and 10 bases lay between the germline ends.

This clonotype has only a few counts. The chain has TRBV29-1 and TRBJ1-5; D unresolved. Trimming cost V 5 bases and J 0 bases, with 5 bases left between them. This CDR3 is 12 amino acids long. Per the germline V gene, CDR1 is SQVTM and CDR2 is ANQGSEA. The CDR3 is CSVTSSNQPQHF. Here the CDR3 DNA reads TGCAGCGTTACCAGTAGCAATCAGCCCCAGCATTTT.

In regard to this clonotype: Since a much larger clone is just one base distant, this may be a read error. The gene calls are TRBV5-1 and TRBJ2-3, with 11 nucleotides matching TRBD1. Germline-derived CDR1 and CDR2 are SGHRS and YFSETQ. The CDR3 is made up of 14 amino acids. V lost 8 bases and J lost 4; bases outside the gene matches: 6. CDR3 loop: CASIRTGGADTQYF. The CDR3, as DNA: TGCGCCAGTATTCGGACAGGGGGCGCAGATACGCAGTATTTT.

The genes are TRBV11-3 and TRBJ1-1; possible D gene TRBD1, 6 bases. This CDR3 is 14 amino acids long. The germline V gene has CDR1 SGHNT and CDR2 YENEEA. Trimming took off 0 bases at V and 3 bases at J, with 8 bases between the two ends. The CDR3 DNA is TGTGCCAGCAGCTTAGAAGGGGGGGACACTGAAGCTTTCTTT. Encoded protein: CASSLEGGDTEAFF.